Listed below are T cell receptor beta chains from one sample, sequenced in a study of cytomegalovirus exposure and HLA in healthy donors. Some clones are missing from TCRdb's copy, which holds only in-frame ones; the method was immunoSEQ multiplex PCR. This sample has some 95,000 clones, with around 73% found just once. Sequencing was performed on PBMCs. All receptors derive from a woman between 40 and 55 years old in good health and CMV-seropositive. CDR3s include the opening cysteine and the closing phenylalanine or tryptophan. The D gene is left open where the match is weak. Size values are once, few and many counts, or a class for expanded clones, and some rows have none.

NA TRBJ1-1 few TRBV5-6 TGTGCCAGCAGCCCCCTTAGGGGGGGGCGGACGACGGCTTTCTTT CASSPLRGGRTTAFF
NA TRBJ2-2 once TRBV6-5 TGTGCCAGCAGTTGGGAGGCAACGAACACCGGGGAGCTGTTTTTT CASSWEATNTGELFF
NA TRBJ1-1 few TRBV7-3 TGTGCCAGCAGCTTAAGTTCAGGGCCCAACACTGAAGCTTTCTTT CASSLSSGPNTEAFF
NA TRBJ1-3 NA TRBV28 TGTGCCAGCAGTTCGGTATACACCATATATTTT CASSSVYTIYF
TRBD1 TRBJ1-1 NA TRBV19 TGTGCCAGTAGCCGCAGGGGGCGAGGAAACACTGAAGCTTTCTTT CASSRRGRGNTEAFF
TRBD1 TRBJ2-7 NA TRBV5-1 TGCGCCAGCAGTAGACAGGGGCGGAACGAGCAGTACTTC CASSRQGRNEQYF
NA TRBJ2-6 NA TRBV13 TGTGCCAGCAGCCCCGAACCGGGTGCTGGGGCCAACGTCCTGACTTTC CASSPEPGAGANVLTF
TRBD2 TRBJ2-1 NA TRBV7-9 TGTGCCAGCAGCCCCTACAAAGGGACTAGCGGGACCTCCTACAATGAGCAGTTCTTC CASSPYKGTSGTSYNEQFF
TRBD1 TRBJ2-7 NA TRBV7-6 TGTGCCAGCAGCACCCTGGACAGGGAACGCGAGCAGTACTTC CASSTLDREREQYF
NA TRBJ1-2 NA TRBV14 TGTGCCAGCAGCCAAGTACATCTTGGCTACACCTTC CASSQVHLGYTF
NA TRBJ2-1 NA TRBV30 TGTGCCTGGAGTGTCCTAGGAGGGGAGCAGTTCTTC CAWSVLGGEQFF
NA TRBJ2-7 NA TRBV6-1 TGTGCCAGCAGTGAATATGTGGGAGCCTCCTACGAGCAGTACTTC CASSEYVGASYEQYF
TRBD2 TRBJ2-3 NA TRBV7-3 TGTGCCAGCCGGGCTAGCGGGATAGGCACAGATACGCAGTATTTT CASRASGIGTDTQYF
NA TRBJ1-2 once TRBV28 TGTGCCAGCAGTTTATTTCGGACAGTCAACGGATGGTTATACGGCTACACCTTC CASSLFRTVNGWLYGYTF
NA TRBJ2-1 NA TRBV10-1 TGCGCCAGCAGTGATCCGAACGGGGGTGAGCAGTTCTTC CASSDPNGGEQFF
TRBD1 TRBJ1-1 NA TRBV19 TGTGCCAGTTCCCCGGGACAGATGAACACTGAAGCTTTCTTT CASSPGQMNTEAFF
TRBD1 TRBJ1-2 NA TRBV27 TGTGCCAGCAGTTTAGGACAGGCCGACTATGGCTACACCTTC CASSLGQADYGYTF
NA TRBJ2-7 NA TRBV6-1 TGTGCCAGCAGTGGACAGTCCTACGAGCAGTACTTC CASSGQSYEQYF
NA TRBJ2-2 NA TRBV21-1 TGTGCCAGCAGCAAGCGGGACAGGGAGTTCACCGGGGAGCTGTTTTTT CASSKRDREFTGELFF
TRBD1 TRBJ2-7 NA TRBV27 TGTGCCAGCAGTTCGCCGGGACAGGGAACCTACGAGCAGTACTTC CASSSPGQGTYEQYF
TRBD1 TRBJ1-5 NA TRBV19 TGTGCCAGCACCGACAGGGGGCGACGTCAGCCCCAGCATTTT CASTDRGRRQPQHF
TRBD1 TRBJ1-1 few TRBV6-5 TGTGCCAGCAGGAAGACAGGGGGCACTGAAGCTTTCTTT CASRKTGGTEAFF
TRBD2 TRBJ2-1 few TRBV9 TGTGCCAGCAGCGTAACCCTAGCGGGTTCAGGGAATGAGCAGTTCTTC CASSVTLAGSGNEQFF
TRBD1 TRBJ1-4 NA TRBV5-4 TGTGCCAGCAGCCAGGACAGGGCAGGTGAAAAACTGTTTTTT CASSQDRAGEKLFF
TRBD1 TRBJ1-5 NA TRBV19 TGTGCCAGTAGTATCAGGGGGCCGAGCAATCAGCCCCAGCATTTT CASSIRGPSNQPQHF
NA TRBJ2-3 NA TRBV7-9 TGTGCCAGCAGCTTATTACTAGCAGATACGCAGTATTTT CASSLLLADTQYF
TRBD2 TRBJ2-3 NA TRBV5-4 TGTGCCAGCAGCGGGGGTGGGCTAGCGGGACGAGATACGCAGTATTTT CASSGGGLAGRDTQYF
TRBD1 TRBJ1-1 NA TRBV15 TGTGCCACCAGCAGAGATAACGACAGGGGGGGTGAAGCTTTCTTT CATSRDNDRGGEAFF
TRBD2 TRBJ2-7 NA TRBV2 TGTGCCAGCAGTGCCGGACTAGCGGGGGACGAGCAGTACTTC CASSAGLAGDEQYF
TRBD1 TRBJ1-6 NA TRBV5-1 TGCGCCAGCAGCTCTCAGGGGGACCCATCACCCCTCCACTTT CASSSQGDPSPLHF
TRBD2 TRBJ2-1 NA TRBV4-2 TGTGCCAGCAGCCCGGGACTAGCGGGAGTTTTCAATGAGCAGTTCTTC CASSPGLAGVFNEQFF
NA TRBJ1-2 NA TRBV19 TGTGCCAGTAGTGAGACAGGTGTCTATGGCTACACCTTC CASSETGVYGYTF
TRBD1 TRBJ1-2 once TRBV10-2 TGCGCCAGCCGCGGACAGGTACTTGACTATGGCTACACCTTC CASRGQVLDYGYTF
TRBD2 TRBJ2-1 NA TRBV5-1 TGCGCCAGCAGGGAACTACTAAGCGGGAAGGCTGAGCAGTTCTTC CASRELLSGKAEQFF
NA TRBJ1-4 NA TRBV19 TGTGCCAGCGGCCAGGGGCGGACTAATGAAAAACTGTTTTTT CASGQGRTNEKLFF
NA TRBJ2-3 NA TRBV27 TGTGCCAGCAGCATAAGTGGGGGGGCCGGAGATACGCAGTATTTT CASSISGGAGDTQYF
TRBD2 TRBJ2-1 NA TRBV19 TGTGCCAGTAGTTATTCGGGGACTAGCGGGTTCAATGAGCAGTTCTTC CASSYSGTSGFNEQFF
TRBD2 TRBJ2-7 once TRBV11-3 TGTGCCAGCAGCCCCGGGGGGGACCGCTCCTACGAGCAGTACTTC CASSPGGDRSYEQYF
NA TRBJ1-1 NA TRBV4-1 TGCGCCAGCAGCCAAGAACAGAACACTGAAGCTTTCTTT CASSQEQNTEAFF
NA TRBJ2-1 few TRBV11-3 TGTGCCAGCAGCTTAGTTCAACCCGGCTACAATGAGCAGTTCTTC CASSLVQPGYNEQFF
NA TRBJ1-1 NA TRBV7-3 TGTGCCAGCAGCTTAATGCGCTCCACTGAAGCTTTCTTT CASSLMRSTEAFF
TRBD2 TRBJ2-5 NA TRBV5-1 TGCGCCAGCAGCACCCTAGCGGGAGGGGGACAAGAGACCCAGTACTTC CASSTLAGGGQETQYF
TRBD2 TRBJ2-7 NA TRBV10-3 TGTGCCATCGCGGGAGTTTCTGTCGCTACTACTAAAGAGCAGTACTTC CAIAGVSVATTKEQYF
NA TRBJ1-1 NA TRBV7-9 TGTGCCAGCAGCTTACCCCCGGATGACAGGCGACATCTCTTT CASSLPPDDRRHLF
TRBD1 TRBJ1-1 NA TRBV6-1 TGTGCCAGCAGGCCCCGGGACAGGACGAACACTGAAGCTTTCTTT CASRPRDRTNTEAFF
TRBD1 TRBJ2-3 NA TRBV5-4 TGTGCCAGCAGCTACGGACAGGGGAGCACAGATACGCAGTATTTT CASSYGQGSTDTQYF
NA TRBJ1-3 NA TRBV30 TGTGCCTGGAGAGAAGGGGGAGGAAACACCATATATTTT CAWREGGGNTIYF
NA TRBJ2-7 NA TRBV5-4 TGTGCCAGCAGCCCCGGGGGGCCCTCCTACGAGCAGTACTTC CASSPGGPSYEQYF
TRBD1 TRBJ2-1 NA TRBV6-6 TGTGCCAGCAGACTTCTCCCGGACAGGGATTCCAATGAGCAGTTCTTC CASRLLPDRDSNEQFF
TRBD2 TRBJ2-1 NA TRBV29-1 TGCAGCGTTGAAGATGTTGGCGGGAGGGCCAGACGGAATGAGCAGTTCTTC CSVEDVGGRARRNEQFF
NA TRBJ1-5 NA TRBV28 TGTGCCAGCAGTTTCCGAGCGGATCAGCCCCAGCATTTT CASSFRADQPQHF
TRBD2 TRBJ2-3 few TRBV10-2 TGCGCCAGCAGTGAGTCTAGACTAGCGGGCACAGATACGCAGTATTTT CASSESRLAGTDTQYF
NA TRBJ2-3 NA TRBV6-5 TGTGCCAGCACCGGGGTCACAGATACGCAGTATTTT CASTGVTDTQYF